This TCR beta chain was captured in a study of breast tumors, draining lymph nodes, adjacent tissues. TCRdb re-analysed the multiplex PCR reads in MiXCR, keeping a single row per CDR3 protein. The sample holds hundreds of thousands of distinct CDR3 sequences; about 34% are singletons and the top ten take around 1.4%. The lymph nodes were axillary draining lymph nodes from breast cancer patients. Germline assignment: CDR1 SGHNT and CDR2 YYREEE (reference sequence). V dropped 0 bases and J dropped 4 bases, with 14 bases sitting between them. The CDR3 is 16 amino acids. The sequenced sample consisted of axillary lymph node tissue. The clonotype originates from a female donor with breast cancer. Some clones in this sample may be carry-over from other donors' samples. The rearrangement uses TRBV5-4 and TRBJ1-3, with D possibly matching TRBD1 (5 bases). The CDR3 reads CASSLAGSGPGNTIYF. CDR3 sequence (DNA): TGTGCCAGCAGCTTGGCCGGGTCGGGACCGGGAAACACCATATATTTT.